This T cell receptor (beta chain) emerged from a study of graft-versus-host responses after intestinal transplantation. The overall study: Multivisceral, liver-intestinal, or isolated intestinal transplants were given to recipients.

Profiled with immunoSEQ multiplex PCR; TCRdb holds only in-frame clones, not every one. The data contain 100,000 to 110,000 clones, more than 85% of them seen just once; the ten biggest clones take up 0.95%. Looked up from germline, CDR1 is MDHEN and CDR2 is SYDVKM. This CDR3 has 12 amino acids. Between the trimmed V and J ends, which lost 6 bases and 6 bases, there was a span of 8 bases. About this clone: As yet, its antigen is unknown.

The sample was unstimulated CD4+ T cells sorted from spleen or lymph node cells, taken before transplant. The sequence came from a human donor who was the organ donor for an intestinal transplant. This chain uses TRBV28 with TRBJ1-4; possible D gene TRBD1, 6 bases. The CDR3 nucleotides read TGTGCCAGCAGGCAGGGGTATGAAAAACTGTTTTTT. Residues: CASRQGYEKLFF.